Shown below are 23 T cell receptor beta chains from a single sample sequenced in a study of control samples from healthy donors and cancer patients (dated by TCRdb to between 2020 and 2021). Library creation used the immunoSEQ multiplex PCR assay. TCRdb stores this immuneACCESS table with in-frame sequences only. Part of the clones is absent; in the studies checked, under half of the shortfall reflects unresolved V genes, and no reason is known for the rest. Across this sample there are 150,000 to 200,000 clones, with nearly 90% seen only once. The top ten clones comprise just over 1.4% of the sample. Specimen: blood. The origin of the receptors is a woman aged 45-59 years in good health.

The chain joins TRBV6-6 to TRBJ1-3; 8 bases fit TRBD1. The CDR3 is 13 amino acids. J lost 2 bases, V lost 7 bases, and 1 base had no gene match. Germline V gene lookup returns CDR1 MNHNY and CDR2 SVGAGI (reference sequence). For the CDR3, the DNA is TGTGCCAGCAACAGGGGGGCTGGAAACACCATATATTTT. Amino acids: CASNRGAGNTIYF.

The CDR3 region is CASTDPGQAIHTF. Here the CDR3 DNA reads TGTGCCAGCACTGACCCGGGACAGGCAATCCACACCTTC. V is TRBV2 and J is TRBJ1-2; TRBD1 aligns across 8 bases. The trim removed 7 bases at V and 12 bases at J, leaving 13 bases unmatched. Germline V lookup: CDR1 SNHLY, CDR2 FYNNEI. The CDR3 spans 13 residues.

The rearrangement joins TRBV27 to TRBJ1-1, with D possibly TRBD1 on 6 matching bases. The germline V and J ends were trimmed by 6 bases and 5 bases, with 25 bases remaining between them. The germline gives CDR1 MNHEY, CDR2 SMNVEV (reference sequence). The CDR3 consists of 17 residues. The CDR3 coding sequence is TGTGCCAGCAGCCCCCCCGGACAGTCCGGGGGGCGGACTGAAGCTTTCTTT. This gives the protein CASSPPGQSGGRTEAFF.

Details on this clone: Distinct nucleotide sequences in the sample also encode this CDR3. The chain carries TRBV11-3 and TRBJ1-1; a weak D match, TRBD1 (5 bases). Trimming took off 3 bases at V and 8 bases at J, with 13 bases between the two ends. Germline CDR1 and CDR2: SGHNT and YENEEA. The CDR3 has 13 amino acids. The CDR3 region is CASSFSRGTEAFF. The CDR3 region has the DNA TGTGCCAGCAGCTTTAGCCGGGGGACGGAAGCTTTCTTT.

This rearrangement joins TRBV28 to TRBJ2-7; 7 bases match TRBD1. The CDR3 has 13 residues. Germline values: CDR1 MDHEN, CDR2 SYDVKM. V trimming: 5 bases; J trimming: 3 bases; junction bases outside the gene matches: 4. CDR3 residues: CASSLGQLYEQYF. The CDR3 bases are TGTGCCAGCAGTCTGGGACAGCTCTACGAGCAGTACTTC. The variable domain in full, completed from reference TRBV28 and TRBJ2-7, reads DVKVTQSSRYLVKRTGEKVFLECVQDMDHENMFWYRQDPGLGLRLIYFSYDVKMKEKGDIPEGYSVSREKKERFSLILESASTNQTSMYLCASSLGQLYEQYFGPGTRLTVT.

The chain joins TRBV19 to TRBJ2-1; 12 nucleotides match TRBD2. V dropped 3 bases and J dropped 6; count of bases not matched to a gene: 12. The germline V gene has CDR1 LNHDA and CDR2 SQIVND (reference sequence). This CDR3 comprises 18 residues. CDR3 loop: CASSMNRLLAGGGNEQFF. The DNA of the CDR3 is TGTGCCAGTAGTATGAACCGCCTACTAGCGGGAGGTGGCAATGAGCAGTTCTTC.

The V call is TRBV25-1, the J call TRBJ1-2; no definite D call. This CDR3 region has 14 residues. Germline CDR1 reads MGHDK; CDR2 reads SYGVNS. The germline V and J ends were trimmed by 8 bases and 0 bases, with 13 bases remaining between them. Here the CDR3 DNA reads TGTGCCAGCCGAGTTGACGGAGCTAACTATGGCTACACCTTC. Translation gives CASRVDGANYGYTF.

This chain joins TRBV6-1 and TRBJ2-1, with no clear D. The germline V gene encodes CDR1 MNHNS and CDR2 SASEGT. The V end was cut by 0 bases, the J end by 5 bases, with 8 bases between. The CDR3 sequence is 14 residues long. Here the CDR3 DNA reads TGTGCCAGCAGTGAAGCACTTGCGGACAATGAGCAGTTCTTC. Its translation: CASSEALADNEQFF.

In this sample, this clone turned up once. The V call is TRBV29-1, the J call TRBJ2-7; D assignment may be TRBD1 or TRBD2 (5 bases each). V lost 6 bases to trimming and J lost 6 bases, with 15 bases between them. CDR1 and CDR2 (germline): SQVTM, ANQGSEA. This CDR3 has 12 residues. DNA of the CDR3: TGCAGCGTCCAATTCGGGGCAGGCGAGCAGTACTTC. Translation: CSVQFGAGEQYF.

In its sample, this clone was seen once. The chain uses TRBV27 and TRBJ1-2; no clear D gene. Trimming shortened V by 6 bases and J by 4 bases, and 9 bases separated the two germline ends. Germline CDR1 is MNHEY and CDR2 is SMNVEV (reference sequence). The CDR3 has 12 residues. The CDR3: CASSGQTYGYTF. The CDR3 DNA is TGTGCCAGCAGCGGGCAGACCTATGGCTACACCTTC.

The CDR3 sequence: CSASGAGGWLNEQFF. The CDR3 nucleotides are TGCAGTGCTAGTGGAGCGGGGGGGTGGCTCAATGAGCAGTTCTTC. This chain uses TRBV20-1 with TRBJ2-1, with 10 bases lining up with TRBD2. Trimming removed 3 bases from V and 6 bases from J; junction bases left unmatched: 8. Germline CDR1 reads DFQATT; CDR2 reads SNEGSKA (reference sequence). This CDR3 spans 15 amino acids.

This rearrangement joins TRBV5-5 to TRBJ2-1; TRBD1 agrees at 9 bases. V lost 5 bases to trimming and J lost 10 bases; unmatched junction nucleotides: 10. The CDR3 loop spans 14 amino acids. The germline V gene encodes CDR1 SGHKS and CDR2 YYEKEE (reference sequence). The CDR3 loop is CASRPGQGLGEQFF. Here the CDR3 DNA reads TGTGCCAGCAGACCGGGACAGGGTCTAGGAGAGCAGTTCTTC.

The gene calls are TRBV2 and TRBJ1-2, with 10 bases lining up with TRBD1. The CDR3 consists of 17 residues. CDR1 SNHLY and CDR2 FYNNEI come from the germline V gene. Trimming cost V 3 bases and J 8 bases; bases outside gene matches: 15. CDR3 sequence reads: CASSDPNGQGEGSGYTF. The CDR3 nucleotides are TGTGCCAGCAGTGACCCCAACGGACAGGGGGAAGGGTCGGGCTACACCTTC.

The chain recombines TRBV28 with TRBJ1-2; the D gene is possibly TRBD1 (5 bases). Germline CDR1 MDHEN, CDR2 SYDVKM. Trimming left V 1 base short and J 11 bases short, with 14 bases between. This CDR3 spans 13 amino acids. CDR3 protein: CASSLYPGTLYTF. CDR3 in DNA: TGTGCCAGCAGTTTATACCCGGGGACCCTATACACCTTC.

J is TRBJ2-7 and V is TRBV5-5, with D possibly matching TRBD1 (5 bases). V lost 1 base and J 3 bases, leaving 8 bases between the germline ends. The CDR3 has 13 amino acids. Germline-derived CDR1 and CDR2 are SGHKS and YYEKEE (reference sequence). CDR3 in amino acids: CASSLLDSYEQYF. The CDR3 bases are TGTGCCAGCAGCTTGCTCGACAGCTACGAGCAGTACTTC.

The chain combines TRBV7-3 with TRBJ2-3; 8 bases align to TRBD2. V trimming: 2 bases; J trimming: 1 base; junction bases outside the gene matches: 2. Germline V lookup: CDR1 SGHTA, CDR2 FQGTGA. This CDR3 comprises 15 residues. This CDR3 is CASSLDSGGTDTQYF. CDR3 bases: TGTGCCAGCAGCTTAGATAGCGGGGGCACAGATACGCAGTATTTT. The variable domain in full, with the rest retrieved from reference TRBV7-3 and TRBJ2-3, is GAGVSQTPSNKVTEKGKYVELRCDPISGHTALYWYRQSLGQGPEFLIYFQGTGAADDSGLPNDRFFAVRPEGSVSTLKIQRTERGDSAVYLCASSLDSGGTDTQYFGPGTRLTVL.

V and J are TRBV4-3 and TRBJ2-7, with 7 nucleotides matching TRBD2. CDR3 length: 16 amino acids. CDR1 is LGHNA and CDR2 is YSLEER in the germline V gene. V lost 2 bases and J lost 0; bases outside the gene matches: 7. DNA for the CDR3: TGCGCCAGCAGCCAATCCTGGGGGGAGGGCTCCTACGAGCAGTACTTC. It codes for CASSQSWGEGSYEQYF.

The rearrangement links TRBV27 to TRBJ2-6; weak D call: TRBD2 (5 bases). CDR1 is MNHEY and CDR2 is SMNVEV in the germline V gene (reference sequence). V was shortened by 11 bases and J by 0 bases, with 14 bases between the two germline ends. The CDR3 loop spans 15 amino acids. CDR3 nucleotide sequence: TGTGCCTCGGGTGAGCGGTCCTCTGGGGCCAACGTCCTGACTTTC. It translates to CASGERSSGANVLTF.

In this sample, this clone turned up a few times. The V gene is TRBV5-1, the J gene TRBJ2-1; 8 bases fit TRBD2. Germline V gene lookup returns CDR1 SGHRS and CDR2 YFSETQ. V lost 5 bases, J lost 4 bases, and 5 bases stayed unmatched. CDR3 length equals 14 residues. The CDR3 DNA is TGCGCCAGCAGGAGTAGCGGGGCGTACAATGAGCAGTTCTTC. Amino acid sequence: CASRSSGAYNEQFF.

In its sample, this clone was seen a few times. The rearrangement links TRBV7-2 to TRBJ1-4, with D unresolved. The ends were cut back, 4 bases at V and 8 bases at J, with 17 bases in the middle. CDR1 and CDR2 from the germline V gene are SGHTA and FQGNSA. This CDR3 spans 15 amino acids. In nucleotides, the CDR3 is TGTGCCAGCAGCTCAGCGAGGGCGTTGGGGGAAAAACTGTTTTTT. Protein sequence: CASSSARALGEKLFF.

The rearrangement uses TRBV11-2 and TRBJ2-5; 9 bases match TRBD1. The CDR3 is 15 residues long. The germline V gene encodes CDR1 SGHAT and CDR2 FQNNGV. Trimming cost V 5 bases and J 1 base; bases outside gene matches: 5. CDR3 DNA sequence: TGTGCCAGCAGCAGAACACAGGGGGCCCAAGAGACCCAGTACTTC. It codes for CASSRTQGAQETQYF. Combining the CDR3 with reference TRBV11-2 and TRBJ2-5 gives the whole variable domain EAGVAQSPRYKIIEKRQSVAFWCNPISGHATLYWYQQILGQGPKLLIQFQNNGVVDDSQLPKDRFSAERLKGVDSTLKIQPAKLEDSAVYLCASSRTQGAQETQYFGPGTRLLVL.

The chain links TRBV29-1 to TRBJ1-5; 7 positions match TRBD1. CDR1 SQVTM and CDR2 ANQGSEA come from the germline V gene. CDR3 length: 15 residues. V lost 5 bases, J lost 2 bases, and 9 bases stayed unmatched. For the CDR3, the DNA is TGCAGCGTTCTAATAGGGGGCAATGGCAATCAGCCCCAGCATTTT. Translating gives CSVLIGGNGNQPQHF.

The chain couples TRBV28 to TRBJ2-1; 11 bases align to TRBD2. The V segment lost 2 bases and the J segment 5 bases; nucleotides outside the gene matches: 5. CDR1 and CDR2 (germline): MDHEN, SYDVKM. This CDR3 is 16 amino acids long. The CDR3 protein is CASSLASGGTNNEQFF. Written as DNA, the CDR3 is TGTGCCAGCAGTTTAGCTAGCGGGGGGACAAACAATGAGCAGTTCTTC.